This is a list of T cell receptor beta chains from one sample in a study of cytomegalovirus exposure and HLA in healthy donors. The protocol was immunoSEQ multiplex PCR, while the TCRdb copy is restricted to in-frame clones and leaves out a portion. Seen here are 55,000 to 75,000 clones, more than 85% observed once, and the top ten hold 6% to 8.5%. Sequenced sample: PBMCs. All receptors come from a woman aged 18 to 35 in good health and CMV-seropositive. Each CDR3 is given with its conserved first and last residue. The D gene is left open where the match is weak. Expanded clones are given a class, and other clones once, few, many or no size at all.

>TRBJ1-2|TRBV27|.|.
TGTGCCAGCAGAGTAACCCGGGATTTTCTCTATGGCTACACCTTC
CASRVTRDFLYGYTF
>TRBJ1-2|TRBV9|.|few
TGTGCCAGCAGCGCCCTAGGCCCGGAAAGCGGCTATGGCTACACCTTC
CASSALGPESGYGYTF
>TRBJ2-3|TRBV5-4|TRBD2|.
TGTGCCAGCCACCTAGCGGGGGGGCGGGCAGATACGCAGTATTTT
CASHLAGGRADTQYF
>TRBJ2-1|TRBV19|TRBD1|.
TGTGCCAGTAGTATAGTAGGGACAGGGCGCCCTCTGTTCTTC
CASSIVGTGRPLFF
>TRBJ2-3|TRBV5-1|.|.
TGCGCCAGCAGCTTCGGAAGGACAGCCCCTAACACAGATACGCAGTATTTT
CASSFGRTAPNTDTQYF
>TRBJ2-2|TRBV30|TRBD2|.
TGTGCCTGGAGCCCACTAGCGGGAGTGGCCGGGGAGCTGTTTTTT
CAWSPLAGVAGELFF
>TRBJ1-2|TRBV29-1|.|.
TGCAGCGTGGAGTCTCGGGATGGAGGTGGCTACACCTTC
CSVESRDGGGYTF
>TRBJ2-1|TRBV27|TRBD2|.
TGTGCCAGCAGTATAGTTCAGCGGGAGGGGTTCGATGAGCAGTTCTTC
CASSIVQREGFDEQFF
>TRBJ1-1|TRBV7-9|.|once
TGTGCCAGTGCAGAGAACACTGAAGCTTTCTTT
CASAENTEAFF
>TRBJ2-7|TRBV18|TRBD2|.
TGTGCCAGCTCACCATACCTAGCGGGAGATAGTGAGCAGTACTTC
CASSPYLAGDSEQYF
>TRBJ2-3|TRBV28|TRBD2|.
TGTGCCAGCAGTTTCCCGGGAGGGGGCACAGATACGCAGTATTTT
CASSFPGGGTDTQYF
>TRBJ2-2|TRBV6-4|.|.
TGTGCCAGCAGAGAGGGCGGCGGGGAGCTGTTTTTT
CASREGGGELFF
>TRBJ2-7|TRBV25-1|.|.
TGTGCCAGCAGTGAAAGAGTAGACTACGAGCAGTACTTC
CASSERVDYEQYF
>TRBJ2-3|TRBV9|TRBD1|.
TGTGCCAGCAGCGTAGTGGGCAGGGGGCCGGGAGATACGCAGTATTTT
CASSVVGRGPGDTQYF
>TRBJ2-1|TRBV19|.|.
TGTGCCAGTAGTATCCTCGCGACAGATGAGCAGTTCTTC
CASSILATDEQFF
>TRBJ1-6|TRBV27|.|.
TGTGCCAGCAGGGTAGGAGGCTCACCCCTCCACTTT
CASRVGGSPLHF
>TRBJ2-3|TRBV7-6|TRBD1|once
TGTGCCAGCAGCTCGCGACAGGGGGCGGGTTCGACAGATACGCAGTATTTT
CASSSRQGAGSTDTQYF
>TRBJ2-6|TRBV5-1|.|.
TGCGCCAGCAGCTTGGAAGGGGAAGGGGCCAACGTCCTGACTTTC
CASSLEGEGANVLTF
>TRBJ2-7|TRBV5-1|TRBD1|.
TGCGCCAGCAGCTTGGCCCCGGGACAGACAATCTACGAGCAGTACTTC
CASSLAPGQTIYEQYF
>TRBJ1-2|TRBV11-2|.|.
TGTGCCAGCAGCTTATATCCGGGGGTACCTTTATATGGCTACACCTTC
CASSLYPGVPLYGYTF
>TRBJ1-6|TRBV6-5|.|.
TGTGCCAGCACAAACAGCTTTAATTCACCCCTCCACTTT
CASTNSFNSPLHF
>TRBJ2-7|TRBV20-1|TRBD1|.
TGCAGTGGGGACAGGGGTGACGAGCAGTACTTC
CSGDRGDEQYF
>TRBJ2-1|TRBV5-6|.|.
TGTGCCAGCAGCTTTACCCCACGACGAGGCAATGAGCAGTTCTTC
CASSFTPRRGNEQFF
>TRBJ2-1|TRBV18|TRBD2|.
TGTGCCAGCTCACCACCGGGACTATCCTACAATGAGCAGTTCTTC
CASSPPGLSYNEQFF
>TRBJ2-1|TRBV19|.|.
TGTGCCAGTAGTACTCGACAGGTGACCTACAATGAGCAGTTCTTC
CASSTRQVTYNEQFF
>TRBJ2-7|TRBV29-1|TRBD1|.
TGCAGCGTTCGACAGGGGAACTACGAGCAGTACTTC
CSVRQGNYEQYF
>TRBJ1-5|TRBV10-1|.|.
TGCGCCAGCAGTGAATCGGGCAATCAGCCCCAGCATTTT
CASSESGNQPQHF
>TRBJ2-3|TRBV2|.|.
TGTGCCTACAGCAGGGGCCGCCGCACAGATACGCAGTATTTT
CAYSRGRRTDTQYF
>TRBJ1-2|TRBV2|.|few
TGTGCCAGCGACCTAGGCGGGGGAGGCTACACCTTC
CASDLGGGGYTF
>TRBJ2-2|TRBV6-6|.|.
TGTGCCAGCAGTTCGACCGGGGAGCTGTTTTTT
CASSSTGELFF
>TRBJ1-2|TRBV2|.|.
TGTGCCAGCAGTGAGGAGGGGGGGACGATTCATGGCTACACCTTC
CASSEEGGTIHGYTF
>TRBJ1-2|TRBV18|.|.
TGTGCCAGCTCACCCTCAGAAGCTAACTATGGCTACACCTTC
CASSPSEANYGYTF
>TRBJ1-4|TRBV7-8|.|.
TGTGCCAGCAGCTCCCCCTCCGGAACTAATGAAAAACTGTTTTTT
CASSSPSGTNEKLFF
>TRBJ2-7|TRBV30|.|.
TGTGCCTGGAGTGTTGTGGCTTCCTACGAGCAGTACTTC
CAWSVVASYEQYF
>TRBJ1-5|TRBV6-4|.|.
TGTGCCAGCAGTAAAGAGAGGGGAGGTCAGCCCCAGCATTTT
CASSKERGGQPQHF
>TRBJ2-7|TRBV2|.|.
TGTGCCAGCAGTGGTTACTACGAGCAGTACTTC
CASSGYYEQYF
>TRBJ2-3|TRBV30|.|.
TGTGCCTGGAGTGGAGGGTCACTCCCCACAGATACGCAGTATTTT
CAWSGGSLPTDTQYF
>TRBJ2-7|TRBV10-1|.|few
TGCGCCAGCAGTGAAACTATTAACTACGAGCAGTACTTC
CASSETINYEQYF
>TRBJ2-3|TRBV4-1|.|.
TGCGCCAGCAGCCACCCAAAGCCAGATACGCAGTATTTT
CASSHPKPDTQYF
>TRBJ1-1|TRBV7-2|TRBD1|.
TGTGCCAGCAGCTTGGACAGGGACACTGAAGCTTTCTTT
CASSLDRDTEAFF
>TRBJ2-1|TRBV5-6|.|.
TGTGCCAGCAGCCCCTGGAGGCGGGTGTACAATGAGCAGTTCTTC
CASSPWRRVYNEQFF
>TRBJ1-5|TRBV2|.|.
TGTGCCAGCAGCGGTACAGGGTTCCCCCAGCCCCAGCATTTT
CASSGTGFPQPQHF
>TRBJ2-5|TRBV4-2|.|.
TGTGCCAGCAGCCAAGGGGACAAAGAGACCCAGTACTTC
CASSQGDKETQYF
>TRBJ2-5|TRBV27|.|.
TGTGCCAGCAGTTTAAACAGGGGGGGCCAAGAGACCCAGTACTTC
CASSLNRGGQETQYF
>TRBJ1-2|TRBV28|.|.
TGTGCCAGCAGTACCGTCCGCGAAAATGGCTACACCTTC
CASSTVRENGYTF
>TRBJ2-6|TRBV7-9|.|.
TGTGCCAGCAGCGTAAAATCTGGGGCCAACGTCCTGACTTTC
CASSVKSGANVLTF
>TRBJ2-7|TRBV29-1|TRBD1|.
TGCAGCGCCCTACAGGGGGACAGGGGGCCATACGAGCAGTACTTC
CSALQGDRGPYEQYF
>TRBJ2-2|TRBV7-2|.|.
TGTGCCAGCAGCTATCTTGGGGGCCAGAACACCGGGGAGCTGTTTTTT
CASSYLGGQNTGELFF
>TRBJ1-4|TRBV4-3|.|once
TGCGCCAGCAGCCAAGCGATTAGGGACTTTGGCGAAAAACTGTTTTTT
CASSQAIRDFGEKLFF
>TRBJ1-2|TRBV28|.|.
TGTGCCAGCAGTTTAGAGAGGAGGAAAGAATATGGCTACACCTTC
CASSLERRKEYGYTF
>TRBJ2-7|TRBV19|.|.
TGTGCCAGTAGTATTAAGTGGGGGGACTACGAGCAGTACTTC
CASSIKWGDYEQYF
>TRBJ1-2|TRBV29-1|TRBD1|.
TGCAGCGTGGACAGGGGAGGGGATGGCTACACCTTC
CSVDRGGDGYTF
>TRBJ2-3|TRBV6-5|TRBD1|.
TGTGCCAGCAGTCTAGGTCCGGGACAGGAATATACGCAGTATTTT
CASSLGPGQEYTQYF
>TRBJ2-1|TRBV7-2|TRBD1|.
TGTGCCAGCAGCTTAGCGGGGACAGGGGGGTTCAATGAGCAGTTCTTC
CASSLAGTGGFNEQFF
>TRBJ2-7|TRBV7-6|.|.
TGTGCCAGCAGCCCCCCGACGGGCGGGACCTACGAGCTGTACTTC
CASSPPTGGTYELYF